This entry describes one T cell receptor (beta chain). The antigen is undetermined. The data are from a study of shared clonotypes between healthy human individuals. On the study more broadly: Aged 18 to 49, the donors were a couple of women and three men.

Only Caucasian adults living in Nashville, Tennessee made up the donor group. Partitioning of CD4+ cells yielded a CD45RA+ naive subset and a CD45RA-negative memory subset. V shed 0 bases and J shed 0 bases, with 18 bases lying between them. The CDR3 sequence is 19 residues long. The germline V gene has CDR1 MGHRA and CDR2 YSYEKL. Measured with immunoSEQ multiplex PCR; TCRdb has only the in-frame clones, and not every one. The sample carries about 1.5 million clones, 95% to 99% recorded once. Study-wide findings and caveats: The study found roughly 5.3% of naive CD4 clonotypes shared across a handful of donors.

The V gene is TRBV4-1, the J gene TRBJ2-1, with D possibly TRBD2 on 7 matching bases. The specimen sequenced was naive CD4+ T cells sorted from blood. The subset denotes: CD45RA+ positively selected. The TCR comes from a man younger than 40 in good health. This CDR3 reads CASSQDRLGGQSSYNEQFF. The CDR3, as DNA: TGCGCCAGCAGCCAAGATCGGTTGGGGGGGCAAAGCTCCTACAATGAGCAGTTCTTC.